This T cell receptor (beta chain) was sequenced in a study of blood T cells in healthy people across ages. This clonotype has more than one count but fewer than ten. Sample-barcoded 5' priming and a J-beta primer mix drove a second PCR of about 6 to 12 cycles. Each cDNA molecule carried a tag from a template-switch adaptor that contained 12 random nucleotides. TCRdb re-derived calls from the 5' RACE reads in MiXCR, one entry per CDR3 protein. The sample yields 1.5 million or so distinct CDR3 sequences, approximately 43% seen once. Trimming pared 2 bases from V and 7 bases from J, leaving 16 bases between. Germline V lookup: CDR1 SGHKS, CDR2 YYEKEE (reference sequence). The CDR3 loop spans 14 amino acids.

This receptor was obtained from a young woman in good health. Sequencing used blood. The J gene is TRBJ2-7, the V gene TRBV5-5, with a tentative D call TRBD2 (5 bases). The CDR3 loop reads CASSFYGSYNEQYF. CDR3 nucleotides: TGTGCCAGCAGCTTTTATGGGAGCTACAATGAGCAGTACTTC.